This T cell receptor beta chain was sequenced in a study of OX40 agonist ivuxolimab in advanced cancers. Whole-study context: Intravenous ivuxolimab at 0.01 to 10 mg/kg was given to patients every 2 weeks. Participants, 70% to 90% male, averaged roughly 60 years of age, ranging from about 23 to 79.

As to this clone: No antigen is known for it.

This CDR3 contains 15 residues. Germline CDR1 is SGHTA and CDR2 is FQGTGA. Trimming cost V 0 bases and J 0 bases, with 7 bases left between them. Systemic immunosuppression or autoimmune disease history was grounds to exclude patients. Clones were read by immunoSEQ multiplex PCR, and TCRdb kept only the in-frame ones, dropping some. The profile shows fewer than 25,000 clones, 85% of them singletons. Study-wide findings and caveats: Nonresponders included some who also had low normalized T-cell clonal expansion.

Sequencing used CD4+ or CD8+ T cells sorted from blood, obtained in a trial of the OX40 agonist ivuxolimab. This TCR was sampled from an adult with an advanced solid tumor such as melanoma, head and neck, liver or kidney cancer. This chain links TRBV7-3 with TRBJ2-3; D unresolved. The CDR3 region has the DNA TGTGCCAGCAGCTTAACAAGTACTAGCACAGATACGCAGTATTTT. Protein: CASSLTSTSTDTQYF.